These T cell receptor beta chains were read from a single sample in a study of blood T cell repertoires in COVID-19. Repertoires were generated with immunoSEQ multiplex PCR, while TCRdb's copy carries only in-frame clones and drops some. The sample yields about 200,000 clones, roughly 88% seen once. Sequenced sample: PBMCs or T cells enriched from blood (not recorded which). These TCRs come from a man in his forties with acute COVID-19. The CDR3 runs from the conserved cysteine through the conserved F or W. The D gene is left open where the match is weak. The size field is filled for only some rows; it gives once, few, many or a size class.

size,V,J,D,DNA,CDR3
NA,TRBV28,TRBJ2-5,TRBD2,TGTGCCAGCAGTTTACCTAGCGGGGGTGAGGCCCAGTACTTC,CASSLPSGGEAQYF
NA,TRBV2,TRBJ2-1,TRBD2,TGTGCCAGCAGTGGGTCCCCACTAGCGGGCTCCTACAATGAGCAGTTCTTC,CASSGSPLAGSYNEQFF
NA,TRBV21-1,TRBJ1-3,NA,TGTGCCAGCAGCAAAGGAGGGAGGACAGGACTCAACTCTGGAAACACCATATATTTT,CASSKGGRTGLNSGNTIYF
NA,TRBV24-1,TRBJ2-7,NA,TGTGCCACCAGTGATTCTCGGTCGCTACTCTACGAGCAGTACTTC,CATSDSRSLLYEQYF
NA,TRBV30,TRBJ2-3,TRBD2,TGTGCTAGCGGGAGGGGCACAGATACGCAGTATTTT,CASGRGTDTQYF
NA,TRBV7-3,TRBJ2-1,NA,TGTGCCAGCAGCTTAGAAGGGGCATCCTACAATGAGCAGTTCTTC,CASSLEGASYNEQFF
NA,TRBV7-9,TRBJ2-7,NA,TGTGCCAGCAGCTTAGGGGTTAGCGGATTCAGCTCCTACGAGCAGTACTTC,CASSLGVSGFSSYEQYF
NA,TRBV4-3,TRBJ1-3,NA,TGCGCCAGCAGCCAAAATGACAGAGGAAACACCATATATTTT,CASSQNDRGNTIYF
NA,TRBV7-9,TRBJ1-1,NA,TGTGCCAGCAGGAGGGGGGGTCGTGAGAACACTGAAGCTTTCTTT,CASRRGGRENTEAFF
few,TRBV6-2/TRBV6-3,TRBJ1-5,NA,TGTGCCAGCAGCTTCGGGACTGCACAATGGACCCAGCATTTT,CASSFGTAQWTQHF
NA,TRBV21-1,TRBJ1-5,NA,TGTGCCAGCAGCAAAGCCGGCAAGGGAGGGTGTCAGCCCCAGCATTTT,CASSKAGKGGCQPQHF
NA,TRBV2,TRBJ2-3,TRBD2,TGTGCCAGCCTCACTAGCGGGAGTGATACGCAGTATTTT,CASLTSGSDTQYF
NA,TRBV6-5,TRBJ1-3,NA,TGTGCCAGCAGTTACTCCGGAGCTGGAAACACCATATATTTT,CASSYSGAGNTIYF
NA,TRBV28,TRBJ2-7,NA,TGTGCCAGCAGTAGACCCAGGGGTTCCTACGAGCAGTACTTC,CASSRPRGSYEQYF
NA,TRBV30,TRBJ2-2,NA,TGTGCCTGGAGTGCCAGGGGTAACACCGGGGAGCTGTTTTTT,CAWSARGNTGELFF
NA,TRBV14,TRBJ2-3,NA,TGTGCCAGCAAGGACTACGACACAGATACGCAGTATTTT,CASKDYDTDTQYF
NA,TRBV25-1,TRBJ2-7,TRBD2,TGTGCCAGCAGTGAGGCTGTTGGGAGGGGCCATGACTACGAGCAGTACTTC,CASSEAVGRGHDYEQYF
NA,TRBV4-3,TRBJ1-1,NA,TGCGCCAGCAGCCAAGAATTTCTACAGGGCAGCCATGAAGCTTTCTTT,CASSQEFLQGSHEAFF
NA,TRBV18,TRBJ2-5,TRBD1,TGTGCCAGCTCACCAGGACAGGGAAGGACCCAGTACTTC,CASSPGQGRTQYF
NA,TRBV9,TRBJ2-2,TRBD1,TGTGCCAGCAGCGTAGACGACAGGGGAGTCACCGGGGAGCTGTTTTTT,CASSVDDRGVTGELFF
NA,TRBV7-9,TRBJ1-4,TRBD1,TGTGCCAGCAGCAAAGGGACAGGGGCTTTGAGCGGTGAAAAACTGTTTTTT,CASSKGTGALSGEKLFF
NA,TRBV19,TRBJ1-5,NA,TGTGCCAGTAGTAACAGATACAATCAGCCCCAGCATTTT,CASSNRYNQPQHF
NA,TRBV28,TRBJ2-1,TRBD2,TGTGCCAGCACCGGGACTAGCGTTTACAATGAGCAGTTCTTC,CASTGTSVYNEQFF
NA,TRBV2,TRBJ2-2,NA,TGTGCCAGCGGGGGACTCCCGAACACCGGGGAGCTGTTTTTT,CASGGLPNTGELFF
NA,TRBV6-2/TRBV6-3,TRBJ2-7,TRBD2,TGTGCCAGCAGTCGGACTAGCTCCTACGAGCAGTACTTC,CASSRTSSYEQYF
NA,TRBV4-3,TRBJ1-4,NA,TGCGCCAGCAGCCAAGGTACGAAGGGGCGAGAAGAAAAACTGTTTTTT,CASSQGTKGREEKLFF
NA,TRBV7-4,TRBJ1-2,NA,TGTGCCAGCAGCTTATTCCCAGATCGAACGTCCTATGGCTACACCTTC,CASSLFPDRTSYGYTF
NA,TRBV7-3,TRBJ2-3,NA,TGTGCCAGCAGCCCCGTGGCCCTTTCGGATACGCAGTATTTT,CASSPVALSDTQYF
NA,TRBV7-2,TRBJ1-5,NA,TGTGCCAGCAGCGGTGAGAGGGTTCAGCCCCAGCATTTT,CASSGERVQPQHF
NA,TRBV24-1,TRBJ2-7,TRBD1,TGTGCCACCAGTGAACGGACAGGCTACGAGCAGTACTTC,CATSERTGYEQYF
NA,TRBV18,TRBJ1-1,NA,TGTGCCAGCTCACCTCCCGAGGCCGAAGCTTTCTTT,CASSPPEAEAFF
NA,TRBV21-1,TRBJ1-6,NA,TGTGCCAGCAGCAACAGGGACAGACTGAATTCACCCCTCCACTTT,CASSNRDRLNSPLHF
NA,TRBV15,TRBJ2-6,NA,TGTGCCACCAGCAGATCGCGGGACGGCGGCTCTGGGGCCAACGTCCTGACTTTC,CATSRSRDGGSGANVLTF
NA,TRBV7-9,TRBJ2-7,NA,TGTGCCAGCAGCTCCGGGAGCGGGCAGCGTCCCGAGCAGTACTTC,CASSSGSGQRPEQYF
NA,TRBV25-1,TRBJ2-1,NA,TGTGCCAGCAGTGGAGTGGGGCCCTACAATGAGCAGTTCTTC,CASSGVGPYNEQFF
NA,TRBV10-2,TRBJ2-1,TRBD2,TGCGCCAGCAGGCGGACTAGCGACTACAATGAGCAGTTCTTC,CASRRTSDYNEQFF
NA,TRBV20-1,TRBJ1-2,NA,TGCAGTGCTAGTTCCAGGGCCGCAGATGGCTACACCTTC,CSASSRAADGYTF
few,TRBV3-1/TRBV3-2,TRBJ1-3,NA,TGTGCCAGCAGCCAGGAGGACACCATATATTTT,CASSQEDTIYF
NA,TRBV5-6,TRBJ1-1,NA,TGTGCCAGCAGCTTGTCTGAGGGATACTTCAAAGCTTTCTTT,CASSLSEGYFKAFF
once,TRBV11-2,TRBJ2-7,TRBD2,TGTGCCAGCAGAATTCGACTAGCGGGACTTTACGAGCAGTACTTC,CASRIRLAGLYEQYF
NA,TRBV2,TRBJ1-5,TRBD1,TGTGCCAGCAGTGAGACAGGGAGTCAGCCCCAGCATTTT,CASSETGSQPQHF
NA,TRBV9,TRBJ1-4,NA,TGTGCCAGCAGCGTGCAGGGGTCTAATGAAAAACTGTTTTTT,CASSVQGSNEKLFF
NA,TRBV5-1,TRBJ1-1,NA,TGCGCCAGCAGACGAGTTTTCGACATGAACACTGAAGCTTTCTTT,CASRRVFDMNTEAFF
NA,TRBV2,TRBJ2-1,NA,TGTGCCAGCAGTGCCGCCCTAGGGCAGTTCTTC,CASSAALGQFF
NA,TRBV9,TRBJ1-1,NA,TGTGCCAGCAGCGTAGTGAAGGAACAGACTGAAGCTTTCTTT,CASSVVKEQTEAFF
NA,TRBV7-9,TRBJ2-7,TRBD2,TGTGCCAGCAGCCAAAAGACTAGCGGGGGCCCCTACGAGCAGTACTTC,CASSQKTSGGPYEQYF
NA,TRBV5-1,TRBJ1-4,NA,TGCGCCAGCAGCAGGGAGGCTAATGAAAAACTGTTTTTT,CASSREANEKLFF
NA,TRBV19,TRBJ2-3,TRBD2,TGTGCCGCGGGAGGGGTCACAGATACGCAGTATTTT,CAAGGVTDTQYF
NA,TRBV14,TRBJ2-3,NA,TGTGCCAGCGGCCAAGTTCGCGGGCCCGCGCAGTATTTT,CASGQVRGPAQYF
few,TRBV19,TRBJ2-3,NA,TGTGCCAGTACGGTACAGGGCGGAAGAACAGATACGCAGTATTTT,CASTVQGGRTDTQYF
NA,TRBV6-2/TRBV6-3,TRBJ2-3,TRBD2,TGTGCCAGCAGTTACCAGACTAGCGGCTCCACAGATACGCAGTATTTT,CASSYQTSGSTDTQYF
NA,TRBV15,TRBJ1-1,NA,TGTGCCACCAGCAGAGAACCGGGGACTGAAGCTTTCTTT,CATSREPGTEAFF
NA,TRBV14,TRBJ1-3,NA,TGTGCCAGCTCTCTTTACTCTGGAAACACCATATATTTT,CASSLYSGNTIYF
NA,TRBV27,TRBJ1-5,NA,TGTGCCAGCAGTTTATCTGGACGCGGACAGCGGTATAGCAATCAGCCCCAGCATTTT,CASSLSGRGQRYSNQPQHF
NA,TRBV4-1,TRBJ2-7,TRBD1,TGCGCCAGCAGCCAAGGCAGACAGGGAAGCTCCTACGAGCAGTACTTC,CASSQGRQGSSYEQYF
few,TRBV4-1,TRBJ2-3,TRBD2,TGCGCCAGCAGCCAAGATTGGGGAGGAGCGGGAGAAGATACGCAGTATTTT,CASSQDWGGAGEDTQYF
NA,TRBV28,TRBJ2-7,NA,TGTGCCAGCAGACGACCGGGATCCCAGGACGAGCAGTACTTC,CASRRPGSQDEQYF